These T cell receptor beta chains were read from a single sample in a study of T cell responses to AZD1222 COVID-19 vaccine. TCRdb's copy holds only in-frame clones and misses some; the assay was immunoSEQ multiplex PCR. Among around 25,000 clones, around 87% were seen once, and the ten largest hold 30% to 40%. Material: peripheral blood, obtained 28 days after the second AZD1222 dose. The origin of the receptors is an adult who received the AZD1222 COVID-19 vaccine. Each CDR3 is given with its conserved first and last residue. D genes are given only for firm matches. The size entry is marked missing in some rows and otherwise reads once, few, many or a size class.

abundance: NA; d_gene: NA; j_gene: TRBJ2-5; v_gene: TRBV6-6; CDR3nt: TGTGCCAGCAGTTACACCAGAGAGACCCAGTACTTC; CDR3aa: CASSYTRETQYF
abundance: NA; d_gene: TRBD1; j_gene: TRBJ2-7; v_gene: TRBV19; CDR3nt: TGTGCCAGTAGTTCTCGGACAGGGAGCCCCTACGAGCAGTACTTC; CDR3aa: CASSSRTGSPYEQYF
abundance: NA; d_gene: NA; j_gene: TRBJ2-5; v_gene: TRBV10-2; CDR3nt: TGCGCCAGCAGTGAGTCGGGGCGGCAAGAGACCCAGTACTTC; CDR3aa: CASSESGRQETQYF
abundance: few; d_gene: NA; j_gene: TRBJ2-5; v_gene: TRBV9; CDR3nt: TGTGCCAGCAGCGTAGAGGGGTTCCAAGAGACCCAGTACTTC; CDR3aa: CASSVEGFQETQYF
abundance: NA; d_gene: NA; j_gene: TRBJ1-1; v_gene: TRBV28; CDR3nt: TGTGCCAGCAACTTTGGCGGGTCGGGGAACACTGAAGCTTTCTTT; CDR3aa: CASNFGGSGNTEAFF
abundance: NA; d_gene: NA; j_gene: TRBJ2-5; v_gene: TRBV9; CDR3nt: TGTGCCAGCAGCGTAGGGGGCGGGGGCGTGGAGACCCAGTACTTC; CDR3aa: CASSVGGGGVETQYF
abundance: NA; d_gene: NA; j_gene: TRBJ2-7; v_gene: TRBV5-4; CDR3nt: TGTGCCAGCAGTCACATCTCCACCACCCCCTACGAGCAGTACTTC; CDR3aa: CASSHISTTPYEQYF
abundance: NA; d_gene: NA; j_gene: TRBJ2-7; v_gene: TRBV10-3; CDR3nt: TGTGCCACCTTCTCGGAAAAAGCCTACGAGCAGTACTTC; CDR3aa: CATFSEKAYEQYF
abundance: NA; d_gene: TRBD2; j_gene: TRBJ2-1; v_gene: TRBV28; CDR3nt: TGTGCCAGCAGCTCAGCGGGAGGGCCCTATGAGCAGTTCTTC; CDR3aa: CASSSAGGPYEQFF
abundance: NA; d_gene: TRBD1; j_gene: TRBJ2-7; v_gene: TRBV24-1; CDR3nt: TGTGCCACCAGTGATTCCGGGACAGGGACTTACGAGCAGTACTTC; CDR3aa: CATSDSGTGTYEQYF
abundance: once; d_gene: NA; j_gene: TRBJ1-2; v_gene: TRBV5-4; CDR3nt: TGTGCCAGCAGCTTGCCTACAGCTAACTATGGCTACACCTTC; CDR3aa: CASSLPTANYGYTF
abundance: large; d_gene: NA; j_gene: TRBJ2-7; v_gene: TRBV4-2; CDR3nt: TGTGCCAGCAGCCTGGATCGACACGAGCAGTACTTC; CDR3aa: CASSLDRHEQYF
abundance: NA; d_gene: NA; j_gene: TRBJ1-1; v_gene: TRBV6-2/TRBV6-3; CDR3nt: TGTGCCAGCAGTTACCGCCGGGGAATAGGGACTGAAGCTTTCTTT; CDR3aa: CASSYRRGIGTEAFF
abundance: NA; d_gene: TRBD1; j_gene: TRBJ2-2; v_gene: TRBV2; CDR3nt: TGTGCCAGCAGTGGACAGGGGTCGAACACCGGGGAGCTGTTTTTT; CDR3aa: CASSGQGSNTGELFF
abundance: NA; d_gene: TRBD1; j_gene: TRBJ2-2; v_gene: TRBV18; CDR3nt: TGTGCCAGCTCACCCCGACAGGGGCCGAACACCGGGGAGCTGTTTTTT; CDR3aa: CASSPRQGPNTGELFF
abundance: NA; d_gene: NA; j_gene: TRBJ2-7; v_gene: TRBV7-2; CDR3nt: TGTGCCAGCAGCTTAGGAACAGGTAACACTCCGGCGTACGAGCAGTACTTC; CDR3aa: CASSLGTGNTPAYEQYF
abundance: NA; d_gene: TRBD1; j_gene: TRBJ2-7; v_gene: TRBV5-6; CDR3nt: TGTGCCAGCAGCGGGACAGGGTTGGGCTACGAGCAGTACTTC; CDR3aa: CASSGTGLGYEQYF
abundance: NA; d_gene: TRBD1; j_gene: TRBJ2-1; v_gene: TRBV11-1; CDR3nt: TGTGCCAGCAGCCTCCGGGACAGGGGTAATGAGCAGTTCTTC; CDR3aa: CASSLRDRGNEQFF
abundance: once; d_gene: TRBD2; j_gene: TRBJ2-1; v_gene: TRBV4-2; CDR3nt: TGTGCCAGCAGCCAGGGACTAGCCTCTTACAATGAGCAGTTCTTC; CDR3aa: CASSQGLASYNEQFF
abundance: NA; d_gene: TRBD1; j_gene: TRBJ2-7; v_gene: TRBV2; CDR3nt: TGTGCCAGCAGTGGGACAGGTACCTACGAGCAGTACTTC; CDR3aa: CASSGTGTYEQYF
abundance: once; d_gene: NA; j_gene: TRBJ2-5; v_gene: TRBV5-1; CDR3nt: TGCGCCAGCAGCCAGGGTACTCAAGAGACCCAGTACTTC; CDR3aa: CASSQGTQETQYF
abundance: NA; d_gene: TRBD2; j_gene: TRBJ2-1; v_gene: TRBV6-2/TRBV6-3; CDR3nt: TGTGCCAGCAGTTTCGGACTAGCGGGAGGGAATGAGCAGTTCTTC; CDR3aa: CASSFGLAGGNEQFF
abundance: NA; d_gene: TRBD2; j_gene: TRBJ2-1; v_gene: TRBV2; CDR3nt: TGTGCCAGCGGGACTAGCGGGAGTAATGAGCAGTTCTTC; CDR3aa: CASGTSGSNEQFF